This TCR beta chain was identified during a study of blood T cell repertoires in COVID-19. Study as a whole: Samples of COVID-19 (acute and convalescent) were obtained from the United States, Italy and Spain. PBMCs, B-cell-depleted T cells, or T cells were the source of the cDNA or gDNA that made up the material.

Sequenced by immunoSEQ multiplex PCR; TCRdb stores in-frame clones only, minus some. The sample lists fewer than 45,000 clones; roughly nine tenths were seen once. CDR3 length equals 14 residues. This clone was observed a handful of times. Sequenced input: peripheral blood. The rearrangement links TRBV21-1 to TRBJ1-1. TRBV21-1 corresponds to a pseudogene. This TCR was recovered from a woman younger than 45 in a cohort sampled during active COVID-19. In DNA form, the CDR3 reads TGTGCCAGCAGCACCCCTGGGGGGGGCACTGAAGCTTTCTTT. This sequence encodes CASSTPGGGTEAFF.